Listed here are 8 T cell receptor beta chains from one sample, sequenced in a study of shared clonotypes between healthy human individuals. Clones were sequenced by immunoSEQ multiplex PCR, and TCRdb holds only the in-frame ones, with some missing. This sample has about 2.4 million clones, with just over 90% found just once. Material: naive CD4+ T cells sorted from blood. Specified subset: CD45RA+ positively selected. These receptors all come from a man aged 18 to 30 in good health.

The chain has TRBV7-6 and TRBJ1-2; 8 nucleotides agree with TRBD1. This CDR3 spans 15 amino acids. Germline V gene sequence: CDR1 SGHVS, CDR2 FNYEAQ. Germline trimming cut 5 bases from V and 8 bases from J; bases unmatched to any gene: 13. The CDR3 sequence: CASSPQAQGEIGYTF. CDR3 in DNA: TGTGCCAGCAGCCCCCAGGCACAGGGGGAAATCGGCTACACCTTC.

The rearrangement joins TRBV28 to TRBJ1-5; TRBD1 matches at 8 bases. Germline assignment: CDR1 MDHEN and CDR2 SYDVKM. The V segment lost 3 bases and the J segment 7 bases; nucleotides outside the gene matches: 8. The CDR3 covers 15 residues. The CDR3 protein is CASSFPGGPGQPQHF. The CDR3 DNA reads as TGTGCCAGCAGTTTCCCAGGGGGCCCGGGACAGCCCCAGCATTTT.

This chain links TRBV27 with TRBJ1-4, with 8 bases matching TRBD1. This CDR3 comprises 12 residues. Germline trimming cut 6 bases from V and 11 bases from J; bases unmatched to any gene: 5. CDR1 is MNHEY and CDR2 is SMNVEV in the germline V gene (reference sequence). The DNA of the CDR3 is TGTGCCAGCAGACAACAGGGGGGGAAACTGTTTTTT. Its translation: CASRQQGGKLFF. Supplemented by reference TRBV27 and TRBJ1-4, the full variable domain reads EAQVTQNPRYLITVTGKKLTVTCSQNMNHEYMSWYRQDPGLGLRQIYYSMNVEVTDKGDVPEGYKVSRKEKRNFPLILESPSPNQTSLYFCASRQQGGKLFFGSGTQLSVL.

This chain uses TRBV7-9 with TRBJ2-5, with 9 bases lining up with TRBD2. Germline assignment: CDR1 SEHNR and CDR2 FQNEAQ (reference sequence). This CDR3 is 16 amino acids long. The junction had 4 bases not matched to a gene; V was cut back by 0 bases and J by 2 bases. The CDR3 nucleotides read TGTGCCAGCAGCTTAGCTAATAGCGGGGGTCAAGAGACCCAGTACTTC. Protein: CASSLANSGGQETQYF.

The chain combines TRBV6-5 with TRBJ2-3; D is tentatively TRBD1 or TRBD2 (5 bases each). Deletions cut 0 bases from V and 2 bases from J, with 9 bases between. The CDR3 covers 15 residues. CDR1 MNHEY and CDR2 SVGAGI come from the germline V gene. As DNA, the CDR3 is TGTGCCAGCAGTTACTCGGGGACCTACACAGATACGCAGTATTTT. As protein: CASSYSGTYTDTQYF.

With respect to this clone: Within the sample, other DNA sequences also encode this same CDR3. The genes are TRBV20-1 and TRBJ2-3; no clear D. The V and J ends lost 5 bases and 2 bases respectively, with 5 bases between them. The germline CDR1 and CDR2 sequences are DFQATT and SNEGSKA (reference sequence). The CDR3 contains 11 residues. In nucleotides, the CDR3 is TGCAGTGCTCCATACACAGATACGCAGTATTTT. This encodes CSAPYTDTQYF.

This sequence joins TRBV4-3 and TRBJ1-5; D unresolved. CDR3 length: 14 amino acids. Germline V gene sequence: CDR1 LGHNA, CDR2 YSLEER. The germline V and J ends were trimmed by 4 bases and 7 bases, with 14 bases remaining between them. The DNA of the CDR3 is TGCGCCAGCAGCCTTATTACTCATGGGCAGCCCCAGCATTTT. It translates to CASSLITHGQPQHF.

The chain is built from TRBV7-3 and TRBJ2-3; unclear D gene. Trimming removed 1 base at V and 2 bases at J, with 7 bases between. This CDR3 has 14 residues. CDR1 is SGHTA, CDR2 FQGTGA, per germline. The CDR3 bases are TGTGCCAGCAGCTTAAGGTCCCTCACAGATACGCAGTATTTT. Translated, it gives CASSLRSLTDTQYF. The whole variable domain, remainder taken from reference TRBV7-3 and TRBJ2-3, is GAGVSQTPSNKVTEKGKYVELRCDPISGHTALYWYRQSLGQGPEFLIYFQGTGAADDSGLPNDRFFAVRPEGSVSTLKIQRTERGDSAVYLCASSLRSLTDTQYFGPGTRLTVL.